The source of this T cell receptor beta chain is a study of OX40 agonist ivuxolimab in advanced cancers. For the study at large: Enrolled patients in dose escalation had cancers that were hepatocellular carcinoma, melanoma, renal cell or head and neck cancer. From roughly 20 to 90 years was the age range, with a mean of roughly 59 years, and over 80% were male. General study points: Expansion of clones was among the lowest in partial responders at 0.1-3.0 mg/kg.

Germline V lookup: CDR1 SQVTM, CDR2 ANQGSEA. V was pared by 4 bases and J by 3 bases, with 10 bases of the junction left unmatched. CDR3 size: 15 residues. Patients who had autoimmune disease history or got systemic immunosuppression were left out. Worth noting for this clone: Its antigen is currently unknown.

Clones were read by immunoSEQ multiplex PCR, and TCRdb kept only the in-frame ones, dropping some. The table shows about 83,000 clones, with around 84% occurring only once. The sequencing here drew on CD4+ or CD8+ T cells sorted from blood, taken in a trial of the OX40 agonist ivuxolimab. This TCR was sampled from an adult with an advanced solid tumor such as melanoma, head and neck, liver or kidney cancer. The chain recombines TRBV29-1 with TRBJ2-3; 7 positions agree with TRBD2. DNA for the CDR3: TGCAGCGTTGGTTGGGAGGGGATTGTAACAGATACGCAGTATTTT. This translates into CSVGWEGIVTDTQYF.